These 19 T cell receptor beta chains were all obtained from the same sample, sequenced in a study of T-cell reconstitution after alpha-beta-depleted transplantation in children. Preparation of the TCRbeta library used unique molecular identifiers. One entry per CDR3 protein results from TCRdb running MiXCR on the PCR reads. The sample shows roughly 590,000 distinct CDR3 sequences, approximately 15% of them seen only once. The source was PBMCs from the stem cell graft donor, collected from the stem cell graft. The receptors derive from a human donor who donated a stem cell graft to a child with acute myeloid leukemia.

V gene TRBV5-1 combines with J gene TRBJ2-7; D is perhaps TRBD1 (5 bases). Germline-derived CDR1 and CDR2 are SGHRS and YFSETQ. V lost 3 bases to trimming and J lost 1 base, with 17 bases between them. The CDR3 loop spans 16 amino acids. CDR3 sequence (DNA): TGCGCCAGCAGCTGGGCCCAGGGATTCGGGTCCTACGAGCAGTACTTC. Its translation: CASSWAQGFGSYEQYF.

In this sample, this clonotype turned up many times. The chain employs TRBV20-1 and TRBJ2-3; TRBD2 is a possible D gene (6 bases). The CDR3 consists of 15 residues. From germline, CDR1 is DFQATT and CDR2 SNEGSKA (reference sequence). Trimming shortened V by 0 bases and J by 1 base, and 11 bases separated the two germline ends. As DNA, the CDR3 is TGCAGTGCTAGAGATCAGGCTAGCGGCACAGATACGCAGTATTTT. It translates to CSARDQASGTDTQYF.

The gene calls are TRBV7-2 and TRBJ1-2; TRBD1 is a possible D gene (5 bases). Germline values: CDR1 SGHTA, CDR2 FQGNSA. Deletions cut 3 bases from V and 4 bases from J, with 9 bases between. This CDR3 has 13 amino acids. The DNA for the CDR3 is TGTGCCAGCAGCTTCTGGGACGCCTATGGCTACACCTTC. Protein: CASSFWDAYGYTF.

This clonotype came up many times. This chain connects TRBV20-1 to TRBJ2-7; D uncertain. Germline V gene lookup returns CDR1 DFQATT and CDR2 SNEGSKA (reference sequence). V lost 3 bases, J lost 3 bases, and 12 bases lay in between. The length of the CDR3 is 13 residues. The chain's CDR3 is CSASKGTFYEQYF. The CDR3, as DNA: TGCAGTGCTAGTAAGGGCACGTTCTACGAGCAGTACTTC.

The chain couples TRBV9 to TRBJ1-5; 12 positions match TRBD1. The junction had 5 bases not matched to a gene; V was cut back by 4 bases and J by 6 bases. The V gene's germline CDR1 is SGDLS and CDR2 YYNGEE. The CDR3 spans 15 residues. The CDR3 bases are TGTGCCAGCAGCATAGGGACAGGGGGCACTCAGCCCCAGCATTTT. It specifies CASSIGTGGTQPQHF.

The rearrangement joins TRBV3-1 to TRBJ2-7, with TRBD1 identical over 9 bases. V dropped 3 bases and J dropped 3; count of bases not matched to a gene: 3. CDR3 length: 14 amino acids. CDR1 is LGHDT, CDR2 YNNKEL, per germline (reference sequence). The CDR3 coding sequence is TGTGCCAGCAGCCACGACAGGGGGTACTACGAGCAGTACTTC. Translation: CASSHDRGYYEQYF.

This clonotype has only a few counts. CDR3 amino acids: CASSPDAGQGYNEQFF. CDR3 bases: TGTGCCAGCAGTCCAGACGCGGGACAGGGCTACAATGAGCAGTTCTTC. The chain has TRBV12-3 or TRBV12-4 and TRBJ2-1, with 9 bases that match TRBD1. The CDR3 length is 16 residues. V lost 5 bases to trimming and J lost 3 bases; unmatched junction nucleotides: 8.

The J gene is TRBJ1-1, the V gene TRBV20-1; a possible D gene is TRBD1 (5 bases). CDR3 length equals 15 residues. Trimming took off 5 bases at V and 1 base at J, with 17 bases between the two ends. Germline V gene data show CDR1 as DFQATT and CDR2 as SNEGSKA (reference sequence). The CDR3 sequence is CSAPRPGNGNTEAFF. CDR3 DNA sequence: TGCAGTGCTCCCCGGCCAGGGAACGGGAACACTGAAGCTTTCTTT.

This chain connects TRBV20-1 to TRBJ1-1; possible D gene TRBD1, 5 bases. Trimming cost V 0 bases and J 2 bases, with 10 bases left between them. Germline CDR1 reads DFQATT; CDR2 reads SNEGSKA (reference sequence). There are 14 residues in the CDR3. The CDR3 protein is CSARDPRGNTEAFF. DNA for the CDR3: TGCAGTGCTAGAGATCCAAGGGGTAACACTGAAGCTTTCTTT.

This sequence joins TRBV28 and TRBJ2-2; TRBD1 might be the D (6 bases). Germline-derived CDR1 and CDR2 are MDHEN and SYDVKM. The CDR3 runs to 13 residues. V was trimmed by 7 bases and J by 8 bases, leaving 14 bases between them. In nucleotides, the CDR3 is TGTGCCAGCAATCCTACAGGGTTTGGGGAGCTGTTTTTT. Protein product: CASNPTGFGELFF.

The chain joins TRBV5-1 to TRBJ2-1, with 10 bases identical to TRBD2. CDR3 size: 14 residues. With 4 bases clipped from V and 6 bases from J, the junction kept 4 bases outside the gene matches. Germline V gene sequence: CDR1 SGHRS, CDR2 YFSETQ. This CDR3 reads CASSIAGGINEQFF. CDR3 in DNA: TGCGCCAGCAGCATAGCGGGGGGAATCAATGAGCAGTTCTTC.

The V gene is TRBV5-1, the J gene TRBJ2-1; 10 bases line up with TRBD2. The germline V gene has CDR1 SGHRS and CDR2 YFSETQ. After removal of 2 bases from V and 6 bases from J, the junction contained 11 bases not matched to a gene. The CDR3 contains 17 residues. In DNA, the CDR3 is TGCGCCAGCAGCTTTGTAATAGCGGGGGGCGTAGGCAATGAGCAGTTCTTC. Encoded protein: CASSFVIAGGVGNEQFF. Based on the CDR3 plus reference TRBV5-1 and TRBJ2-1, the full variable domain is KAGVTQTPRYLIKTRGQQVTLSCSPISGHRSVSWYQQTPGQGLQFLFEYFSETQRNKGNFPGRFSGRQFSNSRSEMNVSTLELGDSALYLCASSFVIAGGVGNEQFFGPGTRLTVL.

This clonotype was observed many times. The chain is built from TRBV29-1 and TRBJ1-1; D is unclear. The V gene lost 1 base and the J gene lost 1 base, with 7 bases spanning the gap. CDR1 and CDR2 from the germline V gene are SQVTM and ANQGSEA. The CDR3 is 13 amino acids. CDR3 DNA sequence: TGCAGCGTTGAAGGGGGAGGGAACACTGAAGCTTTCTTT. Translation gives CSVEGGGNTEAFF. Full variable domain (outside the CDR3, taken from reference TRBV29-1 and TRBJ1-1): SAVISQKPSRDICQRGTSLTIQCQVDSQVTMMFWYRQQPGQSLTLIATANQGSEATYESGFVIDKFPISRPNLTFSTLTVSNMSPEDSSIYLCSVEGGGNTEAFFGQGTRLTVV.

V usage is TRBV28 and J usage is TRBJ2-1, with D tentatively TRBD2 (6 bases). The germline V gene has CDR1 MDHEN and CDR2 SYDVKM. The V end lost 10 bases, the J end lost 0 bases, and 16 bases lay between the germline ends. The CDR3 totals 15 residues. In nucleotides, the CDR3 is TGTGCCACCATCCTAGCGTGGAGCTCCTACAATGAGCAGTTCTTC. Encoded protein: CATILAWSSYNEQFF.

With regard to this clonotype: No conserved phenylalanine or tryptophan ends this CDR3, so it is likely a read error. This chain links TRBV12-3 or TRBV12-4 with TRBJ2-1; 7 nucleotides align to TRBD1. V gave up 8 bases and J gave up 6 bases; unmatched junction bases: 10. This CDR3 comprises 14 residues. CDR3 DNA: TGTGCCAGCTTGGACAGGAATAGCCCCAATGAGCAGTTCGTC. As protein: CASLDRNSPNEQFV.

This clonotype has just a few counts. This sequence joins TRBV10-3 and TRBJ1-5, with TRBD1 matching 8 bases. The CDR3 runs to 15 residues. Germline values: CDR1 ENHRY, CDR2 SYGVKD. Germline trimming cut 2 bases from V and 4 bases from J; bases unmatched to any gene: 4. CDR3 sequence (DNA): TGTGCCATCAGTGAGACAGGGGGGGTAAATCAGCCCCAGCATTTT. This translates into CAISETGGVNQPQHF.

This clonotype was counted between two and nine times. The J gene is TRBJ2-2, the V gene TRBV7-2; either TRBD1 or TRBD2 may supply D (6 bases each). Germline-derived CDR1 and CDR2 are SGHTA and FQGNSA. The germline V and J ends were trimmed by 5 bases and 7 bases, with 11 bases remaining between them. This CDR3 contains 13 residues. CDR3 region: CASSNGGSGELFF. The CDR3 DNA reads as TGTGCCAGCAGCAACGGGGGCAGCGGGGAGCTGTTTTTT.

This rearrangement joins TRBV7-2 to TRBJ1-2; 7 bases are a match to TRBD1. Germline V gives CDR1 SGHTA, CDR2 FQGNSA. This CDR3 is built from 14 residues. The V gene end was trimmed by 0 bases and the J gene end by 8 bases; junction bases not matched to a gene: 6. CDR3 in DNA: TGTGCCAGCAGCTTAGCTAGACAGGGATTAGGCTACACCTTC. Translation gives CASSLARQGLGYTF.

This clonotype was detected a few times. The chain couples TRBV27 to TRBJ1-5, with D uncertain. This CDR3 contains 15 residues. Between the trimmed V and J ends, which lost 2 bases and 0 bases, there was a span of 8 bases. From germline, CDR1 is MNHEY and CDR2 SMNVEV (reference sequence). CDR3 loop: CASSLAEYSNQPQHF. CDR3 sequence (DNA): TGTGCCAGCAGTTTAGCGGAGTATAGCAATCAGCCCCAGCATTTT.